A single sample is the source of the 14 T cell receptor beta chains below, sequenced in a study of Ad26.COV2.S vaccination and SARS-CoV-2 variants. Treatment described: roughly 20 received Ad26.COV2.S at low or high dose, single or two shots; 5 received placebo; per-sample allocation not given. Specimen acquisition occurred on day 63 following the initial vaccine or placebo injection. TCRdb keeps only in-frame clones here, not all; method: immunoSEQ multiplex PCR. The data show about half a million clones, with about 88% seen just once and 1.5% to 2% held by the top ten. This sample comprised peripheral blood, obtained in a trial of Ad26.COV2.S vaccine versus placebo. The source of these receptors is a person aged 18 to 59 who received the Ad26.COV2.S COVID-19 vaccine or a placebo.

The chain combines TRBV19 with TRBJ1-2; TRBD1 agrees at 10 bases. Germline CDR1 LNHDA, CDR2 SQIVND (reference sequence). The V and J ends lost 0 bases and 9 bases, in that order; junction bases with no gene match: 4. This CDR3 has 14 amino acids. The CDR3: CASSIDGTGARYTF. CDR3 bases: TGTGCCAGTAGTATAGATGGGACAGGGGCGCGCTACACCTTC.

The V call is TRBV5-4, the J call TRBJ2-5; a possible D gene is TRBD2 (6 bases). This CDR3 region has 14 residues. Trimming removed 4 bases at V and 5 bases at J, with 15 bases between. The germline CDR1 and CDR2 sequences are SGHNT and YYREEE (reference sequence). CDR3 in amino acids: CASSLLRDTETQYF. Here the CDR3 DNA reads TGTGCCAGCAGCCTGTTGCGGGATACCGAGACCCAGTACTTC.

The rearrangement links TRBV13 to TRBJ1-1; tentative D call: TRBD1 (5 bases). The CDR3 spans 14 residues. V was shortened by 5 bases and J by 0 bases, with 10 bases between the two germline ends. CDR1 is PRHDT, CDR2 FYEKMQ, per germline (reference sequence). CDR3 residues: CASSTIQVNTEAFF. CDR3 DNA: TGTGCCAGCAGCACCATACAGGTGAACACTGAAGCTTTCTTT.

V gene TRBV6-6 combines with J gene TRBJ1-3; weak D call: TRBD1 (5 bases). The germline V and J ends were trimmed by 5 bases and 0 bases, with 17 bases remaining between them. The CDR3 loop spans 17 amino acids. CDR1 and CDR2 (germline): MNHNY, SVGAGI (reference sequence). The CDR3 is CASSRTPSGISGNTIYF. CDR3 DNA: TGTGCCAGCAGTCGAACGCCGTCAGGGATCTCTGGAAACACCATATATTTT.

This chain links TRBV2 with TRBJ1-5; possibly TRBD1 for D (6 bases). This CDR3 spans 17 amino acids. Germline CDR1 SNHLY, CDR2 FYNNEI. The germline V and J ends were trimmed by 1 base and 2 bases, with 15 bases remaining between them. The CDR3: CASSEEGQRIRNQPQHF. The CDR3 nucleotides read TGTGCCAGCAGTGAAGAAGGACAGAGGATTCGCAATCAGCCCCAGCATTTT. The whole variable domain, remainder taken from reference TRBV2 and TRBJ1-5, is EPEVTQTPSHQVTQMGQEVILRCVPISNHLYFYWYRQILGQKVEFLVSFYNNEISEKSEIFDDQFSVERPDGSNFTLKIRSTKLEDSAMYFCASSEEGQRIRNQPQHFGDGTRLSIL.

CDR3 nucleotide sequence: TGTGCCAGCAGAGCCGACGTGTACGAGCAGTACTTC. This gives the protein CASRADVYEQYF. The V gene is TRBV2, the J gene TRBJ2-7; D is uncertain. Germline CDR1 is SNHLY and CDR2 is FYNNEI. CDR3 length equals 12 residues. Trimming left V 6 bases short and J 4 bases short, with 10 bases between.

J is TRBJ1-1 and V is TRBV7-9; D is undetermined. Trimming left V 2 bases short and J 2 bases short, with 9 bases between. This CDR3 has 14 amino acids. Germline V CDR1 and CDR2: SEHNR, FQNEAQ (reference sequence). This CDR3 is CASSLHGLNTEAFF. CDR3 bases: TGTGCCAGCAGCTTACACGGGCTTAACACTGAAGCTTTCTTT.

The CDR3 spells CASSWMDRDEKLFF. CDR3 nucleotide sequence: TGCGCCAGCAGCTGGATGGACCGAGACGAAAAACTGTTTTTT. The genes are TRBV5-1 and TRBJ1-4; no reliable D call. Trimming stripped 3 bases from V and 8 bases from J, with 14 bases between. The CDR3 contains 14 residues. The germline gives CDR1 SGHRS, CDR2 YFSETQ.

This sequence joins TRBV27 and TRBJ2-6, with TRBD1 matching over 8 bases. Trimming removed 3 bases from V and 1 base from J; junction bases left unmatched: 5. Per the germline V gene, CDR1 is MNHEY and CDR2 is SMNVEV (reference sequence). The CDR3 loop spans 17 amino acids. CDR3 region: CASSFGQGVSGANVLTF. The DNA of the CDR3 is TGTGCCAGCAGTTTCGGACAGGGAGTTTCTGGGGCCAACGTCCTGACTTTC.

This chain connects TRBV10-3 to TRBJ2-1; 8 bases agree with TRBD1. The CDR3 is 15 amino acids. Looked up from germline, CDR1 is ENHRY and CDR2 is SYGVKD. With 6 bases clipped from V and 6 bases from J, the junction kept 10 bases outside the gene matches. The CDR3 loop is CAISGQGGGSNEQFF. CDR3 sequence (DNA): TGTGCCATCAGCGGACAGGGAGGTGGTAGCAATGAGCAGTTCTTC.

The gene calls are TRBV3-1 (or the pseudogene TRBV3-2) and TRBJ1-3, with a tentative D call TRBD1 (5 bases). The V end lost 3 bases, the J end lost 9 bases, and 12 bases lay between the germline ends. The germline V gene has CDR1 LGHDT and CDR2 YNNKEL (reference sequence). This CDR3 has 13 residues. The CDR3 DNA reads as TGTGCCAGCAGCCAGGGGGACGTTAGCACCATATATTTT. Protein sequence: CASSQGDVSTIYF.

The chain carries TRBV11-2 and TRBJ2-2, with D maybe TRBD2 (6 bases). Germline V gene data show CDR1 as SGHAT and CDR2 as FQNNGV. The V and J ends lost 1 base and 4 bases respectively, with 19 bases between them. CDR3 length: 18 residues. This chain's CDR3 is CASSLGPVWRVGTGELFF. The DNA for the CDR3 is TGTGCCAGCAGCTTAGGGCCTGTTTGGAGGGTGGGCACCGGGGAGCTGTTTTTT.

The chain carries TRBV25-1 and TRBJ2-7; 8 nucleotides line up with TRBD1. Germline values: CDR1 MGHDK, CDR2 SYGVNS. Germline trimming cut 5 bases from V and 7 bases from J; bases unmatched to any gene: 7. The CDR3 covers 13 residues. The CDR3 nucleotides are TGTGCCAGCAGTTCCCGGACAGGGCCGGAGCAGTACTTC. It specifies CASSSRTGPEQYF.

Notes on this clone: Different DNA sequences within this sample yield the same CDR3. The chain recombines TRBV28 with TRBJ2-1; 9 nucleotides match TRBD1. Germline V gives CDR1 MDHEN, CDR2 SYDVKM. The CDR3 is 16 amino acids. The trim removed 1 base at V and 4 bases at J, leaving 5 bases unmatched. CDR3 sequence: CASSLSGQGSYNEQFF. The CDR3 region has the DNA TGTGCCAGCAGTTTATCAGGACAGGGGTCGTACAATGAGCAGTTCTTC.